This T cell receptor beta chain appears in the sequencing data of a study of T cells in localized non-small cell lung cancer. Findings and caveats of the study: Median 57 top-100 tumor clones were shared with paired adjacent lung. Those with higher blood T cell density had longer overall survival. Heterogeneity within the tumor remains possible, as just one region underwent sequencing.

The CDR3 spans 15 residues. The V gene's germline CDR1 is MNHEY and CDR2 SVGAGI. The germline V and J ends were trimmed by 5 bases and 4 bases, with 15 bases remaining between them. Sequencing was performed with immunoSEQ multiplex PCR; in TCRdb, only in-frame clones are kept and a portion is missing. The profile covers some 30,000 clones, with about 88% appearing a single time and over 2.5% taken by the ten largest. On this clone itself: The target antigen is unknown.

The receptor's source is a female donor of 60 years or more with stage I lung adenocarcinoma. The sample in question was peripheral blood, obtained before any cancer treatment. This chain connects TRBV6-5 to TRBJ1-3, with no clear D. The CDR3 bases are TGTGCCAGCAGTCCCCGACCTAGGGAGGGAAACACCATATATTTT. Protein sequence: CASSPRPREGNTIYF.